The source of this T cell receptor (beta chain) is a study of technical replicates of blood from a handful of donors. Germline CDR1 MDHEN, CDR2 SYDVKM. The CDR3 totals 16 residues. V shed 3 bases and J shed 6 bases, with 19 bases lying between them. Generated by immunoSEQ multiplex PCR, the TCRdb table keeps only in-frame clones and is missing some. The data contain 64,000 or so clones, almost 98% of them seen just once; the ten biggest clones take up roughly 0.2%. This receptor was obtained from a human donor in good health. The sequencing input was T cells isolated from PBMCs. The V gene is TRBV28, the J gene TRBJ2-3; D may be TRBD2 (5 bases). The CDR3 loop reads CASSFRGRDIVDTQYF. The DNA for the CDR3 is TGTGCCAGCAGTTTTCGAGGGCGAGATATCGTTGATACGCAGTATTTT. Full variable domain (outside the CDR3, taken from reference TRBV28 and TRBJ2-3): DVKVTQSSRYLVKRTGEKVFLECVQDMDHENMFWYRQDPGLGLRLIYFSYDVKMKEKGDIPEGYSVSREKKERFSLILESASTNQTSMYLCASSFRGRDIVDTQYFGPGTRLTVL.